The 12 T cell receptor beta chains given below trace back to one sample, sequenced in a study of blood T cell repertoires in COVID-19. TCRdb's copy holds only in-frame clones and misses some; the assay was immunoSEQ multiplex PCR. The sample contains 150,000 to 200,000 clones, approximately 86% of which appear only once. The sample taken for sequencing was peripheral blood. All receptors derive from a woman aged 25 to 39 with active or convalescent COVID-19.

The rearrangement uses TRBV27 and TRBJ2-3; D gene uncertain. The CDR3 covers 14 residues. The V end was cut by 5 bases, the J end by 5 bases, with 14 bases between. Per the germline V gene, CDR1 is MNHEY and CDR2 is SMNVEV (reference sequence). The DNA of the CDR3 is TGTGCCAGCAGTGCCTTATTATCTAGAGATACGCAGTATTTT. Its protein product is CASSALLSRDTQYF.

The rearrangement joins TRBV30 to TRBJ2-1; D might be TRBD2 (6 bases). This CDR3 region has 13 residues. With 4 bases removed from V and 6 bases from J, the gap between germline ends came to 13 bases. CDR1 and CDR2 from the germline V gene are GTSNPN and SVGIG (reference sequence). The CDR3 reads CAWTLAGFNEQFF. DNA of the CDR3: TGTGCCTGGACTTTGGCGGGATTCAATGAGCAGTTCTTC.

The CDR3 reads CASSQTTRLAGPYEQYF. The CDR3 DNA is TGTGCCAGCTCTCAAACCACCCGACTAGCCGGACCTTACGAGCAGTACTTC. The chain has TRBV18 and TRBJ2-7; 7 nucleotides agree with TRBD2. The CDR3 contains 17 residues. Per the germline V gene, CDR1 is KGHSH and CDR2 is LQKENI. V shed 6 bases, J shed 4 bases, and the junction held 18 bases outside the gene matches. Full variable domain (outside the CDR3, taken from reference TRBV18 and TRBJ2-7): NAGVMQNPRHLVRRRGQEARLRCSPMKGHSHVYWYRQLPEEGLKFMVYLQKENIIDESGMPKERFSAEFPKEGPSILRIQQVVRGDSAAYFCASSQTTRLAGPYEQYFGPGTRLTVT.

The genes are TRBV13 and TRBJ2-1; TRBD2 matches at 10 bases. Germline CDR1 is PRHDT and CDR2 is FYEKMQ (reference sequence). V gave up 5 bases and J gave up 2 bases; unmatched junction bases: 3. This CDR3 spans 15 amino acids. The CDR3, as DNA: TGTGCCAGCAGCGCCGGACTAGCGGCCTACAATGAGCAGTTCTTC. This encodes CASSAGLAAYNEQFF.

A few counts support this clone. V is TRBV19 and J is TRBJ1-1; 8 bases fit TRBD1. CDR3 length: 15 amino acids. With 5 bases clipped from V and 5 bases from J, the junction kept 10 bases outside the gene matches. CDR1 and CDR2 from the germline V gene are LNHDA and SQIVND (reference sequence). In nucleotides, the CDR3 is TGTGCCAGTAGTGAGGGGGGCAGGGGGCTGACTGAAGCTTTCTTT. It codes for CASSEGGRGLTEAFF.

This chain links TRBV10-3 with TRBJ1-2, with 7 positions matching TRBD1. This CDR3 region has 16 residues. CDR1 is ENHRY and CDR2 is SYGVKD in the germline V gene. The V gene end was trimmed by 0 bases and the J gene end by 1 base; junction bases not matched to a gene: 5. As DNA, the CDR3 is TGTGCCATCAGTGAGTCCCGACAGGGACGTAACTATGGCTACACCTTC. Amino acids: CAISESRQGRNYGYTF.

This clone was recorded once. This chain links TRBV18 with TRBJ1-1; D is possibly TRBD1 (5 bases). With 6 bases removed from V and 4 bases from J, the gap between germline ends came to 15 bases. In germline, CDR1 is KGHSH, CDR2 LQKENI. This CDR3 region has 14 residues. CDR3 DNA: TGTGCCAGCTCTTCGGGGGGGTGGACCACTGAAGCTTTCTTT. As protein: CASSSGGWTTEAFF.

The chain links TRBV28 to TRBJ1-1, with D possibly matching TRBD1 (5 bases). V was shortened by 2 bases and J by 8 bases, with 9 bases between the two germline ends. The germline gives CDR1 MDHEN, CDR2 SYDVKM. This CDR3 comprises 12 residues. The CDR3 DNA reads TGTGCCAGCAGTTTAGGGCGGGGGGAAGCTTTCTTT. This translates into CASSLGRGEAFF.

This clone appeared a single time. This chain links TRBV10-1 with TRBJ2-1; TRBD2 agrees at 9 bases. V lost 3 bases, J lost 6 bases, and 3 bases stayed unmatched. This CDR3 region has 14 residues. The V gene's germline CDR1 is WNHNN and CDR2 SYGVQD (reference sequence). CDR3 sequence (DNA): TGCGCCAGCAGTGAACTAGCGGGCGGCAATGAGCAGTTCTTC. It is translated as CASSELAGGNEQFF.

CDR3 in amino acids: CASSPNPYEQYF. Written as DNA, the CDR3 is TGTGCCAGCAGCCCTAACCCCTACGAGCAGTACTTC. The chain couples TRBV16 to TRBJ2-7; no clear D gene. The CDR3 consists of 12 residues. Germline V lookup: CDR1 KGHSY, CDR2 FQNENV. Trimming stripped 4 bases from V and 2 bases from J, with 6 bases between.

This clone has a handful of counts. The CDR3 protein is CASSFRGAGANVLTF. In DNA, the CDR3 is TGTGCCAGCAGTTTCAGGGGGGCTGGGGCCAACGTCCTGACTTTC. This sequence joins TRBV28 and TRBJ2-6, with D tentatively TRBD1 (7 bases). Germline CDR1 MDHEN, CDR2 SYDVKM. V was trimmed by 3 bases and J by 2 bases, leaving 8 bases between them. The CDR3 is made up of 15 amino acids.

The chain joins TRBV3-1 (or the pseudogene TRBV3-2) to TRBJ1-1; D perhaps matches TRBD1 (6 bases). Germline loops: CDR1 LGHDT, CDR2 YNNKEL (reference sequence). This CDR3 region has 13 residues. Between the trimmed V and J ends, which lost 3 bases and 5 bases, there was a span of 10 bases. CDR3 sequence reads: CASSHLGATEAFF. The CDR3 nucleotides are TGTGCCAGCAGCCACCTGGGGGCAACTGAAGCTTTCTTT.